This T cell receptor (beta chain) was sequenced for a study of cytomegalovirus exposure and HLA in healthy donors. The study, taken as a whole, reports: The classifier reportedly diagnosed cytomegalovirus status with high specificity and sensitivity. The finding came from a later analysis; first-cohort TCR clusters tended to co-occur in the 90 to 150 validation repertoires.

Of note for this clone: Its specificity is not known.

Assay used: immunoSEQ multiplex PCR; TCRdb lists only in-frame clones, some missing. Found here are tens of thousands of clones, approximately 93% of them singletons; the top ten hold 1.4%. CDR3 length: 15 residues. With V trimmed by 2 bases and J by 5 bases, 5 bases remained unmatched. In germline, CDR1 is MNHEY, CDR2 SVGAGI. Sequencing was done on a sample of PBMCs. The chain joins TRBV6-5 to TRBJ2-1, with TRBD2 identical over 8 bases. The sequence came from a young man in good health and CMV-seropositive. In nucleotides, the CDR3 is TGTGCCAGCAGTTACGGTGGTAGCGGGAACAATGAGCAGTTCTTC. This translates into CASSYGGSGNNEQFF.